The clone carrying this TCR beta chain was seen a handful of times. Its target is not known. The isolated RNA, all of it, was reverse transcribed, so expressed TCRB transcripts were what got sequenced. Sequencing used immunoSEQ multiplex PCR; TCRdb keeps in-frame clones, though not all of them. This table holds about 200,000 clones, approximately 11% found once. This entry comes from a study of beta chain features in type 1 diabetes. Points from the study as a whole: For cells with high TCR expression, cDNA sequencing could yield over-representation.

V dropped 2 bases and J dropped 9 bases, with 17 bases sitting between them. From germline, CDR1 is LNHDA and CDR2 SQIVND (reference sequence). This CDR3 has 15 amino acids. This chain uses TRBV19 with TRBJ2-1, with a possible D match to TRBD1 (6 bases). The sequence was obtained from a man aged 18 to 30 in good health. Sequencing used central memory CD4+ T cells from blood. CDR3 DNA sequence: TGTGCCAGTAGTATAATCCTAGCTGGGGGCGGTGAGCAGTTCTTC. Its translation: CASSIILAGGGEQFF.